This T cell receptor (beta chain) was identified during a study of shared clonotypes between healthy human individuals. Several immunoSEQ plates held equal portions of the genomic DNA taken from each subset. Sequenced by immunoSEQ multiplex PCR; TCRdb stores in-frame clones only, minus some. The table lists about 960,000 clones, 70% to 85% of them singletons. There are 17 residues in the CDR3. Germline V gene data show CDR1 as SNHLY and CDR2 as FYNNEI. Trimming stripped 6 bases from V and 0 bases from J, with 18 bases between. Broader study findings: Naive CD4 clonotypes were shared across a few donors at roughly 4.6%.

On this clone: What it binds is not known.

Input material: memory CD4+ T cells sorted from blood. Subset here: CD45RA-negative fraction. This sequence originates from a man aged 18 to 30 in good health. J is TRBJ1-3 and V is TRBV2; a possible D gene is TRBD1 (5 bases). The chain's CDR3 is CASSPGGGAFSGNTIYF. Here the CDR3 DNA reads TGTGCCAGCAGCCCCGGGGGAGGGGCGTTCTCTGGAAACACCATATATTTT.